The T cell receptor (beta chain) under discussion was sequenced for a study of blood T cell repertoires in COVID-19. Study details: Donors in the United States, Italy and Spain gave samples during acute or convalescent COVID-19. Sample material is recorded as cDNA or gDNA derived from T cells, B-cell-depleted T cells, or PBMCs.

Authors' processing steps: Amplification with reference gene primers provided the estimates of nucleated cell counts. Clones were read by immunoSEQ multiplex PCR, and TCRdb kept only the in-frame ones, dropping some. That table gives V, J and clone size, and the DNA gave D and trimming. The top ten hold roughly 5.8% of the sample, which has about 76,000 clones, around nine tenths seen once. V lost 5 bases, J lost 4 bases, and 14 bases lay in between. This CDR3 is built from 14 residues. CDR1 and CDR2 (germline): MGHDK, SYGVNS. V gene TRBV25-1 combines with J gene TRBJ1-1; D not certain. The TCR originated in a human donor in a cohort sampled during active COVID-19. The specimen sequenced was peripheral blood. CDR3 sequence reads: CASSQTVTTTEAFF. The CDR3 DNA sequence: TGTGCCAGCAGTCAAACAGTCACCACCACTGAAGCTTTCTTT.